These 23 T cell receptor beta chains were all obtained from the same sample, sequenced in a study of post-analysis software for immune sequencing data. Their antigens remain unidentified. Broader study findings: Roughly five TRBV segments appeared more often in patients than in controls, and TRBV5-6, TRBV5-1 and TRBV20-1 were among these.

TCR beta cDNA libraries had unique molecular identifiers. A single record per CDR3 protein comes from TCRdb applying MiXCR to the PCR reads. The repertoire holds 650,000 to 850,000 distinct CDR3 sequences, with about half as singletons. Sequenced material: blood. The receptors were gathered from a girl between 10 and 17 years old with multiple sclerosis.

This clonotype turned up a few times. The genes are TRBV12-3 or TRBV12-4 and TRBJ1-4, with 7 bases that match TRBD1. Trimming cost V 5 bases and J 6 bases; bases outside gene matches: 12. The CDR3 has 16 amino acids. The CDR3 spells CASSLFPGQPYEKLFF. For the CDR3, the DNA is TGTGCCAGCAGTCTTTTTCCGGGACAGCCGTATGAAAAACTGTTTTTT.

This clonotype was counted only a few times. V usage is TRBV11-2 and J usage is TRBJ2-3; 8 nucleotides match TRBD2. V lost 2 bases to trimming and J lost 2 bases; unmatched junction nucleotides: 3. The V gene's germline CDR1 is SGHAT and CDR2 FQNNGV. This CDR3 contains 15 residues. The CDR3 spells CASSLLAGYTDTQYF. In DNA form, the CDR3 reads TGTGCCAGCAGCTTACTAGCGGGCTACACAGATACGCAGTATTTT.

This chain links TRBV7-8 with TRBJ2-4; D unclear. The DNA end is a closer match to TRBJ2-7, so the J assignment may be wrong. The CDR3 is made up of 13 amino acids. Per the germline V gene, CDR1 is SGHVS and CDR2 is FQNEAQ. The DNA for the CDR3 is TGTGCCAGCAGCTTTCGTCACGGCTACGAGCAGTACTTC. Protein sequence: CASSFRHGYEQYF.

The sample holds a few counts of this clonotype. The J gene is TRBJ1-2, the V gene TRBV9; 7 bases fit TRBD1. The CDR3 runs to 16 residues. The germline V gene encodes CDR1 SGDLS and CDR2 YYNGEE. Germline trimming cut 4 bases from V and 0 bases from J; bases unmatched to any gene: 9. The DNA of the CDR3 is TGTGCCAGCAGCTCCCCCCGGGACAGCGCTAACTATGGCTACACCTTC. It is translated as CASSSPRDSANYGYTF. The entire variable domain, with the rest obtained from reference TRBV9 and TRBJ1-2, is as follows: DSGVTQTPKHLITATGQRVTLRCSPRSGDLSVYWYQQSLDQGLQFLIQYYNGEERAKGNILERFSAQQFPDLHSELNLSSLELGDSALYFCASSSPRDSANYGYTFGSGTRLTVV.

The chain couples TRBV27 to TRBJ2-4; D possibly uses TRBD1 or TRBD2 (6 bases each). TRBJ2-7 matches the DNA end more closely, so the J call is doubtful. Per germline, CDR1 MNHEY and CDR2 SMNVEV (reference sequence). This CDR3 contains 13 residues. CDR3 protein: CASSPGAGYEQYF. The CDR3 nucleotides are TGTGCCAGCAGTCCAGGGGCGGGGTACGAGCAGTACTTC.

This chain joins TRBV19 and TRBJ2-7, with 10 bases identical to TRBD2. Germline values: CDR1 LNHDA, CDR2 SQIVND (reference sequence). V lost 4 bases to trimming and J lost 0 bases; unmatched junction nucleotides: 3. This CDR3 has 15 amino acids. Written as DNA, the CDR3 is TGTGCCAGTAGTACAGGGACTAGCGCCTCCTACGAGCAGTACTTC. Its translation is CASSTGTSASYEQYF.

The chain couples TRBV7-6 to TRBJ2-4; D perhaps matches TRBD2 (6 bases). The DNA end is more similar to TRBJ2-7, so the J call may be wrong. CDR3 length: 14 residues. Germline V gene data show CDR1 as SGHVS and CDR2 as FNYEAQ. CDR3 bases: TGTGCCAGCAGCTTAGGGCGGGGCCCTTTCGAGCAGTACTTC. It encodes CASSLGRGPFEQYF.

This clonotype occurred a few times. The CDR3: CASSSSRDTKPLGYTF. The CDR3 nucleotides are TGTGCCAGCAGCTCGAGCCGGGACACCAAACCTTTAGGCTACACCTTC. This chain links TRBV7-8 with TRBJ1-2; a possible D gene is TRBD1 (6 bases). Germline CDR1 is SGHVS and CDR2 is FQNEAQ. This CDR3 has 16 amino acids. V shed 4 bases and J shed 8 bases, with 23 bases lying between them.

This clonotype occurred a few times. The rearrangement links TRBV28 to TRBJ2-3; D remains unclear. Trimming stripped 7 bases from V and 0 bases from J, with 11 bases between. CDR3 length: 14 amino acids. The germline V gene encodes CDR1 MDHEN and CDR2 SYDVKM. The CDR3 coding sequence is TGTGCCAGCACCCTTGGAACTAGCACAGATACGCAGTATTTT. Residues: CASTLGTSTDTQYF.

V and J are TRBV2 and TRBJ1-2; D may be TRBD1 (5 bases). The germline gives CDR1 SNHLY, CDR2 FYNNEI. CDR3 length equals 12 residues. V dropped 8 bases and J dropped 4 bases, with 11 bases sitting between them. The CDR3 sequence is CASVGGSYGYTF. The DNA of the CDR3 is TGTGCCAGCGTCGGGGGGAGCTATGGCTACACCTTC. Full variable domain (remainder filled in from reference TRBV2 and TRBJ1-2): EPEVTQTPSHQVTQMGQEVILRCVPISNHLYFYWYRQILGQKVEFLVSFYNNEISEKSEIFDDQFSVERPDGSNFTLKIRSTKLEDSAMYFCASVGGSYGYTFGSGTRLTVV.

This clonotype was recorded a few times. The rearrangement uses TRBV6-2 or TRBV6-3 and TRBJ2-3; TRBD2 aligns across 9 bases. This CDR3 has 13 amino acids. Trimming cost V 10 bases and J 6 bases; bases outside gene matches: 8. The germline CDR1 and CDR2 sequences are MNHEY and SVGEGT. The CDR3 here is CATRLAAIDTQYF. The CDR3 nucleotides read TGTGCCACCAGACTAGCGGCCATTGATACGCAGTATTTT.

This chain connects TRBV29-1 to TRBJ2-3; TRBD1 agrees at 8 bases. Germline CDR1 reads SQVTM; CDR2 reads ANQGSEA. After removal of 3 bases from V and 1 base from J, the junction contained 3 bases not matched to a gene. The length of the CDR3 is 14 residues. The CDR3 region has the DNA TGCAGCGTTGACTGGGGACAGGGCACAGATACGCAGTATTTT. Protein: CSVDWGQGTDTQYF.

This clonotype was observed a few times. The genes are TRBV27 and TRBJ2-5, with 15 bases that match TRBD2. The end of the DNA is better explained by TRBJ2-7, so the J call may be wrong. Germline CDR1 and CDR2: MNHEY and SMNVEV (reference sequence). The CDR3 runs 16 residues. The CDR3: CASSPHPGLAGGEQYF. CDR3 coding DNA: TGTGCCAGCAGTCCCCACCCGGGACTAGCGGGAGGCGAGCAGTACTTC.

This clonotype was counted only a few times. The V gene is TRBV20-1, the J gene TRBJ2-3; 7 bases align to TRBD2. The CDR3 extends over 15 amino acids. In germline, CDR1 is DFQATT, CDR2 SNEGSKA (reference sequence). The V gene end was trimmed by 0 bases and the J gene end by 7 bases; junction bases not matched to a gene: 10. CDR3 DNA sequence: TGCAGTGCTAGAGATCTCAGCGGGGCAACTCATACGCAGTATTTT. Amino acids: CSARDLSGATHTQYF.

Comments on this clonotype: At one end the junction does not follow the germline gene, possibly because of a read error. The genes are TRBV3-1 and TRBJ2-4, with 9 bases fitting TRBD1. The J call could be wrong; TRBJ2-5 is a better fit for the DNA end. CDR1 is LGHDT and CDR2 is YNNKEL in the germline V gene (reference sequence). CDR3 length: 17 residues. This chain's CDR3 is CAGSPRTGVMGKETQYF. The CDR3 region has the DNA TGTGCCGGCAGCCCCCGGACAGGGGTGATGGGGAAGGAGACCCAGTACTTC.

This clonotype was detected only a few times. In DNA form, the CDR3 reads TGTGCCAGCAGCTTAGACCATGGATACGAGCAGTACTTC. Protein: CASSLDHGYEQYF. The genes are TRBV7-2 and TRBJ2-7; D gene uncertain. Trimming left V 1 base short and J 4 bases short, with 8 bases between. Germline values: CDR1 SGHTA, CDR2 FQGNSA. This CDR3 is 13 amino acids long.

This clonotype has a handful of counts. One junction end disagrees with the germline gene, perhaps due to a read error. This sequence joins TRBV7-7 and TRBJ2-3, with 10 bases fitting TRBD2. Looked up from germline, CDR1 is SSHAT and CDR2 is FNYEAQ (reference sequence). This CDR3 is 15 amino acids long. The CDR3 coding sequence is TGTGCTAGCAGCCAGGGAGCGGGAGGGCCAGATACGCAGTATTTT. Its translation is CASSQGAGGPDTQYF.

This chain links TRBV7-9 with TRBJ1-5; D gene unclear. The CDR3 contains 15 residues. Germline-derived CDR1 and CDR2 are SEHNR and FQNEAQ (reference sequence). Deletions cut 3 bases from V and 7 bases from J, with 16 bases between. The CDR3 DNA reads TGTGCCAGCAGCTTGGACGGGGTTGGGGTACAGCCCCAGCATTTT. Translating it yields CASSLDGVGVQPQHF.

This clonotype has at least ten counts. V and J are TRBV12-3 or TRBV12-4 and TRBJ2-1, with a possible D match to TRBD2 (5 bases). The CDR3 extends over 13 amino acids. V was trimmed by 3 bases and J by 8 bases, leaving 11 bases between them. The DNA of the CDR3 is TGTGCCAGCAGTTTTGGGGAGTTCGATGAGCAGTTCTTC. It is translated as CASSFGEFDEQFF.

This chain uses TRBV7-2 with TRBJ1-2; 8 nucleotides match TRBD1. This CDR3 contains 16 residues. Germline loops: CDR1 SGHTA, CDR2 FQGNSA. The V gene end was trimmed by 1 base and the J gene end by 8 bases; junction bases not matched to a gene: 12. This CDR3 is CASSLGDPGQGGGYTF. The CDR3 DNA reads TGTGCCAGCAGCTTAGGGGACCCAGGACAGGGAGGGGGCTACACCTTC.

This clonotype was counted only a few times. This chain uses TRBV4-3 with TRBJ2-3; D is uncertain. Deletions cut 2 bases from V and 5 bases from J, with 11 bases between. The length of the CDR3 is 14 residues. From germline, CDR1 is LGHNA and CDR2 YSLEER. The CDR3 DNA sequence: TGCGCCAGCAGCCAATGGGCAGAAGGAGATACGCAGTATTTT. Protein sequence: CASSQWAEGDTQYF.

This clonotype was recorded a few times. The chain has TRBV6-2 or TRBV6-3 and TRBJ2-4; 7 positions agree with TRBD1. The V gene end was trimmed by 6 bases and the J gene end by 0 bases; junction bases not matched to a gene: 11. Germline V gives CDR1 MNHEY, CDR2 SVGEGT. CDR3 length equals 17 residues. DNA of the CDR3: TGTGCCAGCAGCCCCACACCCGGGACAGTAGCCAAAAACATTCAGTACTTC. It is translated as CASSPTPGTVAKNIQYF.

This clonotype has only one observation. The rearrangement uses TRBV29-1 and TRBJ2-5, with 8 nucleotides matching TRBD1. V shed 7 bases, J shed 5 bases, and the junction held 6 bases outside the gene matches. The CDR3 extends over 12 amino acids. Germline V gives CDR1 SQVTM, CDR2 ANQGSEA. CDR3 in amino acids: CSAVDRVETQYF. The DNA for the CDR3 is TGCAGCGCCGTGGACAGGGTCGAGACCCAGTACTTC.